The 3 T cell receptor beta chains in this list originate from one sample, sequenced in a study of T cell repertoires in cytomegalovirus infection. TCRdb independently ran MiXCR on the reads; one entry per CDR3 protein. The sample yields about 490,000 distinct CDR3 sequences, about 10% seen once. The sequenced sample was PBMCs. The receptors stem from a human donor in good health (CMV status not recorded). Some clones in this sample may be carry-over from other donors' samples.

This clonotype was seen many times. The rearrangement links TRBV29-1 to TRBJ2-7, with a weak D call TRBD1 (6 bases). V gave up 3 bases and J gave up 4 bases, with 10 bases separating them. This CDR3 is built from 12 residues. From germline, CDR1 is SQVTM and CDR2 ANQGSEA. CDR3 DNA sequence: TGCAGCGTTGAGACCGGGACATACGAGCAGTACTTC. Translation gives CSVETGTYEQYF.

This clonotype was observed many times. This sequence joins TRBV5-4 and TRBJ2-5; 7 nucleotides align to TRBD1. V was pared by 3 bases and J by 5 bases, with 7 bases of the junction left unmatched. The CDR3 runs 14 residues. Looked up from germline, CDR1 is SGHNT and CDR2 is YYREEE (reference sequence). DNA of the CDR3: TGTGCCAGCAGCTCGACAGGGCGACGGGAGACCCAGTACTTC. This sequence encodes CASSSTGRRETQYF.

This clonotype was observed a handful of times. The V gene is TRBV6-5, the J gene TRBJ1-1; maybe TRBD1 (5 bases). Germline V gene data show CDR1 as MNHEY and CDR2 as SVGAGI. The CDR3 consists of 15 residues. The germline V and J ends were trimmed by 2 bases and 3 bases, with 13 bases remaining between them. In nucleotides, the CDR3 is TGTGCCAGCAGTTACAGCTGGGGGTTAGACACTGAAGCTTTCTTT. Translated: CASSYSWGLDTEAFF.